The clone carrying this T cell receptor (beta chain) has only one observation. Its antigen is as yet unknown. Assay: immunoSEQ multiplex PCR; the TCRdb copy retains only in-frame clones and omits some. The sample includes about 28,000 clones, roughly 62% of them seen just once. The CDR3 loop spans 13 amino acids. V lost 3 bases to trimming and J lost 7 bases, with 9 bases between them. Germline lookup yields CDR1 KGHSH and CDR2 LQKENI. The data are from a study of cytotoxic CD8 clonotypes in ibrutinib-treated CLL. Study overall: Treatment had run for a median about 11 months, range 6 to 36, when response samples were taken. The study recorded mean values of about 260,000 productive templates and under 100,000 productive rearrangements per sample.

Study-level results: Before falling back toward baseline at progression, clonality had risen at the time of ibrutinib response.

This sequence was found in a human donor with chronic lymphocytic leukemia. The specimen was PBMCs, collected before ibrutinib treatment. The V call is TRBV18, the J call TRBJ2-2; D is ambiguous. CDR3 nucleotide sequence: TGTGCCAGCTCACCCCGGCAGGACGGGGAGCTGTTTTTT. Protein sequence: CASSPRQDGELFF.